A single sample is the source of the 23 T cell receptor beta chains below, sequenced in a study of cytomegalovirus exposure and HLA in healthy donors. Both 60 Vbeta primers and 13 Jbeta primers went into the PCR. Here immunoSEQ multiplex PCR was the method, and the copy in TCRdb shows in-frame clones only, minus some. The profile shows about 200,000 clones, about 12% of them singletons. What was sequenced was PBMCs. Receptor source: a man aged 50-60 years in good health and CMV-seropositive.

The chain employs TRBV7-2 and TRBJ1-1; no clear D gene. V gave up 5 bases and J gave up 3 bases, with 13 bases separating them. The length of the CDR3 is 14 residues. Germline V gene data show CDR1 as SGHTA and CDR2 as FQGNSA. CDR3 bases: TGTGCCAGCAGCAAACAACCCGGGGACACTGAAGCTTTCTTT. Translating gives CASSKQPGDTEAFF.

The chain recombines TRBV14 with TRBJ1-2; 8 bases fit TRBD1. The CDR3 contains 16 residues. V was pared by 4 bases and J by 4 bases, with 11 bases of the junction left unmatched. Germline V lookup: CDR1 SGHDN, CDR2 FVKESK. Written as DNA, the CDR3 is TGTGCCAGCAGCCTCCCCGGGGGTCAGGGGGCCTATGGCTACACCTTC. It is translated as CASSLPGGQGAYGYTF.

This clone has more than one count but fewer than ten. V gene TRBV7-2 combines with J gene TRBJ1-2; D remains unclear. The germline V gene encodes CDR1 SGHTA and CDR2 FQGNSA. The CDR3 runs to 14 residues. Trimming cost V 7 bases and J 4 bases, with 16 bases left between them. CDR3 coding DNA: TGTGCCAGCAAGCAAAGAGGGAACCCCTATGGCTACACCTTC. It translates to CASKQRGNPYGYTF.

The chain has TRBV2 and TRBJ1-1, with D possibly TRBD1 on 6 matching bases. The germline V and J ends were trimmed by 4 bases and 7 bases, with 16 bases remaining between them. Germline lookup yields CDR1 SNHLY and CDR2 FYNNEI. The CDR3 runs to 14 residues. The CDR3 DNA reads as TGTGCCAGCAGTGGCCGGGACACCGCTAATGAAGCTTTCTTT. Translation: CASSGRDTANEAFF. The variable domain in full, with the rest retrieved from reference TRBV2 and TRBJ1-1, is EPEVTQTPSHQVTQMGQEVILRCVPISNHLYFYWYRQILGQKVEFLVSFYNNEISEKSEIFDDQFSVERPDGSNFTLKIRSTKLEDSAMYFCASSGRDTANEAFFGQGTRLTVV.

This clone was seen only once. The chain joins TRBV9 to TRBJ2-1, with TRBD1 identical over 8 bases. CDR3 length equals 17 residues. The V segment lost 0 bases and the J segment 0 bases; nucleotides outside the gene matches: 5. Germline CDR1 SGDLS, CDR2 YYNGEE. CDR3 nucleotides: TGTGCCAGCAGCGTAGAGGACAGGGCGAGCTCCTACAATGAGCAGTTCTTC. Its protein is CASSVEDRASSYNEQFF.

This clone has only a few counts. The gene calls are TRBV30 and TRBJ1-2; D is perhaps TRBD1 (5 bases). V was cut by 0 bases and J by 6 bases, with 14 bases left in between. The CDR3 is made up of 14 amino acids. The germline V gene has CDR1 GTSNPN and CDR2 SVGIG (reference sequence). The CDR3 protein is CAWSVNRGRNGYTF. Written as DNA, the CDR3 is TGTGCCTGGAGTGTAAATAGGGGAAGGAATGGCTACACCTTC.

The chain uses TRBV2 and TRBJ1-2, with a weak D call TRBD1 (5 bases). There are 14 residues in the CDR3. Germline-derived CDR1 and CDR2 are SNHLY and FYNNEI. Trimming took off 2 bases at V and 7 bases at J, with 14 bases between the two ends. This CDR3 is CASSEWGGTGGYTF. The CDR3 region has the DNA TGTGCCAGCAGTGAATGGGGGGGAACAGGTGGCTACACCTTC.

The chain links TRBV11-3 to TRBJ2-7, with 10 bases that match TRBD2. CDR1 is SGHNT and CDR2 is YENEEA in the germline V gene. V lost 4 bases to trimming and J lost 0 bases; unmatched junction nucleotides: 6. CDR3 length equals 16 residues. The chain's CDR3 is CASSWVAGGHSYEQYF. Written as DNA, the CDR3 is TGTGCCAGCAGCTGGGTAGCGGGGGGACACTCCTACGAGCAGTACTTC.

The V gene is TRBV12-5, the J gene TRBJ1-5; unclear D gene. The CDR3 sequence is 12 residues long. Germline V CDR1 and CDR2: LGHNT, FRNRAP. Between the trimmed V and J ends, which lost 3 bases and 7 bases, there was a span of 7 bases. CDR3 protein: CASGFRGQPQHF. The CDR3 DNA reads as TGTGCTAGTGGTTTCCGGGGACAGCCCCAGCATTTT.

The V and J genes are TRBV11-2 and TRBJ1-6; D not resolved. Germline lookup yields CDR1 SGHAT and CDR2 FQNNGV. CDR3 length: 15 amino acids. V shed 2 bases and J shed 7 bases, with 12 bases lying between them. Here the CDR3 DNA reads TGTGCCAGCAGCTTAATGTTTCAGGTCAATTCACCCCTCCACTTT. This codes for CASSLMFQVNSPLHF.

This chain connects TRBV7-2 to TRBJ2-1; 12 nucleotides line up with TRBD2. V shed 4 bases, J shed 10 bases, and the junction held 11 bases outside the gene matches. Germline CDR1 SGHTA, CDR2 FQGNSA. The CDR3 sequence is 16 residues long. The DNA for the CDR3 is TGTGCCAGCAGCTCCGCGGCACTAGCGGGGGGTGGCGAGCAGTTCTTC. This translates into CASSSAALAGGGEQFF.

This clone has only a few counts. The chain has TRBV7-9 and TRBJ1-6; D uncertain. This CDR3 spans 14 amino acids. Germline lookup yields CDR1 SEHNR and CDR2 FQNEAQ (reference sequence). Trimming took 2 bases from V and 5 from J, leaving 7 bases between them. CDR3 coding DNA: TGTGCCAGCAGCTTAAGCTCTAATAATTCACCCCTCCACTTT. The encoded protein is CASSLSSNNSPLHF. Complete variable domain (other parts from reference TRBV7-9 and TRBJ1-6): DTGVSQNPRHKITKRGQNVTFRCDPISEHNRLYWYRQTLGQGPEFLTYFQNEAQLEKSRLLSDRFSAERPKGSFSTLEIQRTEQGDSAMYLCASSLSSNNSPLHFGNGTRLTVT.

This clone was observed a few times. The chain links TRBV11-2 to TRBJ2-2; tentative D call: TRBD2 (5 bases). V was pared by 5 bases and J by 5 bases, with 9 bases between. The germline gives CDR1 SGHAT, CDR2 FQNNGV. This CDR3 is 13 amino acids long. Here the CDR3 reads CASSQRGTGELFF. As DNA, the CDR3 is TGTGCCAGCAGCCAACGAGGGACCGGGGAGCTGTTTTTT.

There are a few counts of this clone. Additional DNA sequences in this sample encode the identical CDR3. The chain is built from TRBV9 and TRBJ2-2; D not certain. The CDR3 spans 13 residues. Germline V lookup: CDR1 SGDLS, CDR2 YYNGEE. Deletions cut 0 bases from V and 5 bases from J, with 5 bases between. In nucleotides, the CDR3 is TGTGCCAGCAGCGTAGTCTTGACCGGGGAGCTGTTTTTT. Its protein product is CASSVVLTGELFF.

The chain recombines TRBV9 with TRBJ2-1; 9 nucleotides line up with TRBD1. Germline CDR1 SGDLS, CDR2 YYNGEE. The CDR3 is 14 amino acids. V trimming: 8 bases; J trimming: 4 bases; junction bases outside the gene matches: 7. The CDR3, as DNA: TGTGCCAGTGGGGGGGGACAGGGATACAATGAGCAGTTCTTC. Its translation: CASGGGQGYNEQFF.

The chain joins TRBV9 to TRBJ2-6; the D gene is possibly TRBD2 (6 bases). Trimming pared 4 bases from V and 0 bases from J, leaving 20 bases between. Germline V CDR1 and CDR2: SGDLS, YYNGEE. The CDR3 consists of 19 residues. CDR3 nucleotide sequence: TGTGCCAGCAGCCCTCGGTTTTCGGGGGTAAACTCTGGGGCCAACGTCCTGACTTTC. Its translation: CASSPRFSGVNSGANVLTF.

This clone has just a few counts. The CDR3 here is CASSLFGQLESNTGELFF. CDR3 DNA: TGTGCCAGCTCACTCTTTGGACAGCTTGAGTCGAACACCGGGGAGCTGTTTTTT. This chain joins TRBV18 and TRBJ2-2, with D possibly matching TRBD1 (6 bases). The germline V and J ends were trimmed by 4 bases and 0 bases, with 18 bases remaining between them. This CDR3 spans 18 amino acids. CDR1 is KGHSH and CDR2 is LQKENI in the germline V gene.

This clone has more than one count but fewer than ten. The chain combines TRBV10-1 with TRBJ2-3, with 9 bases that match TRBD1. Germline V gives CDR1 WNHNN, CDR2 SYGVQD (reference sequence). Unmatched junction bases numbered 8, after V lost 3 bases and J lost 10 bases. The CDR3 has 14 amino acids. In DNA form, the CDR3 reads TGCGCCAGCAGTGACTCCCCGGACAGGGGTGCGCAGTATTTT. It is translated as CASSDSPDRGAQYF.

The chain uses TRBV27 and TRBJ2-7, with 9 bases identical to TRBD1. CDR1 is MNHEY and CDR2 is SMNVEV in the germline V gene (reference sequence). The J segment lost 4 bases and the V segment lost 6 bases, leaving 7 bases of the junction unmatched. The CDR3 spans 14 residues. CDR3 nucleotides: TGTGCCAGCAGGACCGGACAGGGGAAGTACGAGCAGTACGTC. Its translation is CASRTGQGKYEQYV.

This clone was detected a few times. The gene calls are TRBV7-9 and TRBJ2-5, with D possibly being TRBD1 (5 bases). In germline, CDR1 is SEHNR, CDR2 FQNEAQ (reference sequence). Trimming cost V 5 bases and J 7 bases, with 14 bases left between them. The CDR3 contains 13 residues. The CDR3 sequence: CASSPQVQGTQYF. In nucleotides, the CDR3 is TGTGCCAGCAGCCCCCAGGTTCAGGGGACCCAGTACTTC.

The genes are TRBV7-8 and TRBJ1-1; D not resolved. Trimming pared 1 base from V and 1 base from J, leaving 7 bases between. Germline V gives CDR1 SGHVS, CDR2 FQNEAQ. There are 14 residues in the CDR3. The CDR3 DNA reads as TGTGCCAGCAGCTTAGAGGACTGGAACACTGAAGCTTTCTTT. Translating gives CASSLEDWNTEAFF.

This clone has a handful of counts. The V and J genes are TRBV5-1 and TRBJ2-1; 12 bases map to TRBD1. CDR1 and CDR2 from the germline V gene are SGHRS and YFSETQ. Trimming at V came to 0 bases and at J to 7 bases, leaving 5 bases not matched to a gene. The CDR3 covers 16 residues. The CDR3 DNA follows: TGCGCCAGCAGCTTGGGCGGGACAGGGGGCGCGAATGAGCAGTTCTTC. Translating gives CASSLGGTGGANEQFF.

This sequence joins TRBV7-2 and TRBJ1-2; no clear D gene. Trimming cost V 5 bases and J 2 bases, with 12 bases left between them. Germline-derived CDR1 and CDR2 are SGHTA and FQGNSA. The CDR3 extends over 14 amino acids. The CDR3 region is CASSHTNINYGYTF. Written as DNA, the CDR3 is TGTGCCAGCAGCCATACGAACATCAACTATGGCTACACCTTC.